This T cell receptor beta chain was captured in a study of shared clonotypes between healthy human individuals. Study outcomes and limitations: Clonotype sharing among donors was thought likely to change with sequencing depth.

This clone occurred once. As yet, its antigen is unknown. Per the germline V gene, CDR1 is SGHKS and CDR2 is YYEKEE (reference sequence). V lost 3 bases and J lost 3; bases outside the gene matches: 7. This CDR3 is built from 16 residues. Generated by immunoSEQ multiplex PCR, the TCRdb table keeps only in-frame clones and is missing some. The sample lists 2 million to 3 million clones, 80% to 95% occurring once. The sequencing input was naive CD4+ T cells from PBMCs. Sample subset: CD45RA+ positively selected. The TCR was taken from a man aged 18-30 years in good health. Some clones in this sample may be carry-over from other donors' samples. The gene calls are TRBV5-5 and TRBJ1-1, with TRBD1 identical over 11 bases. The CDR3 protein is CASSSGQGATYTEAFF. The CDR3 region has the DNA TGTGCCAGCAGCTCCGGACAGGGGGCGACGTACACTGAAGCTTTCTTT.